The TCR beta chain under discussion was sequenced for a study of monozygotic twins with inflammatory bowel disease. Whole-study results and caveats: The data did not back a single strong IBD-associated clonotype or signal. Healthy co-twins exceeded IBD patients in TCRbeta diversity as measured by inverse Simpson.

Incorporation of UMIs carrying a 6-nucleotide sample barcode was performed by template switching. TCRdb reanalyzed the 5' RACE reads and collapses them to one entry per CDR3 protein, without DNA. The sample yields some 400,000 distinct CDR3 sequences, of which the top ten take up roughly 2.2%. CDR3 size: 16 residues. From germline, CDR1 is SGHTA and CDR2 FQGNSA. Points on this clonotype: Antigen unknown.

Unsorted whole blood yielded the total RNA, with T cells left unselected. The J gene is TRBJ1-5, the V gene TRBV7-2; with no DNA, the TCRdb D assignment of TRBD1 cannot be verified. This clonotype was sampled from a human donor with ulcerative colitis or Crohn's disease, or a healthy co-twin of an affected twin (not recorded which). Material for sequencing was blood. CDR3 region: CASSLNRRGANQSQHF.